Below are 27 T cell receptor beta chains sequenced from a single sample in a study of shared clonotypes between healthy human individuals. Using immunoSEQ multiplex PCR, the repertoire was profiled, and TCRdb retains in-frame clones only, with some absent. The table lists about 2.3 million clones, approximately 95% of them singletons. Sequencing input: naive CD4+ T cells from PBMCs. The subset: CD45RA+ positively selected. These receptors were taken from a man younger than 30 in good health. Some clones in this sample may be carry-over from other donors' samples.

The chain combines TRBV14 with TRBJ2-7, with D perhaps TRBD1 (6 bases). This CDR3 region has 16 residues. The V gene's germline CDR1 is SGHDN and CDR2 FVKESK. V was clipped by 0 bases and J by 5 bases, with 17 bases between them. Written as DNA, the CDR3 is TGTGCCAGCAGCCAAGATTACCGACAGGTTCCCCACGAGCAGTACTTC. Translation: CASSQDYRQVPHEQYF.

This chain links TRBV7-2 with TRBJ2-7; no reliable D call. CDR3 length: 12 residues. Germline CDR1 reads SGHTA; CDR2 reads FQGNSA. V dropped 3 bases and J dropped 2 bases, with 5 bases sitting between them. As DNA, the CDR3 is TGTGCCAGCAGCTTCACTACCTACGAGCAGTACTTC. Amino acids: CASSFTTYEQYF.

The chain couples TRBV20-1 to TRBJ2-3, with 10 nucleotides matching TRBD2. Germline lookup yields CDR1 DFQATT and CDR2 SNEGSKA (reference sequence). CDR3 size: 11 residues. V trimming: 6 bases; J trimming: 10 bases; junction bases outside the gene matches: 4. This CDR3 reads CSAAGLAPQYF. In DNA form, the CDR3 reads TGCAGTGCAGCGGGACTAGCGCCGCAGTATTTT.

The V gene is TRBV15, the J gene TRBJ1-4; 8 nucleotides match TRBD1. CDR3 length equals 15 residues. V lost 3 bases and J lost 7; bases outside the gene matches: 7. Germline V gives CDR1 LNHNV, CDR2 YYDKDF (reference sequence). The CDR3 here is CATSSRQGLGEKLFF. CDR3 DNA: TGTGCCACCAGCAGCCGACAGGGGCTGGGTGAAAAACTGTTTTTT.

The J gene is TRBJ2-5, the V gene TRBV9, with D possibly TRBD1 on 6 matching bases. This CDR3 has 14 residues. The V gene lost 2 bases and the J gene lost 7 bases, with 15 bases spanning the gap. From germline, CDR1 is SGDLS and CDR2 YYNGEE. CDR3 in DNA: TGTGCCAGCAGCGTGGGGGCTGACAGTGGGACCCAGTACTTC. This encodes CASSVGADSGTQYF.

The chain employs TRBV27 and TRBJ1-2; D perhaps matches TRBD1 (6 bases). V was clipped by 5 bases and J by 1 base, with 14 bases between them. The CDR3 length is 15 residues. Germline V gene data show CDR1 as MNHEY and CDR2 as SMNVEV (reference sequence). CDR3 amino acids: CASSLLGQLNYGYTF. The CDR3 nucleotides are TGTGCCAGCAGTCTTCTAGGACAGCTTAACTATGGCTACACCTTC.

The chain joins TRBV18 to TRBJ2-7; D is unclear. This CDR3 contains 13 residues. Germline V lookup: CDR1 KGHSH, CDR2 LQKENI. The germline V and J ends were trimmed by 6 bases and 3 bases, with 12 bases remaining between them. The CDR3, as DNA: TGTGCCAGCTCCCTATACTCTTACTACGAGCAGTACTTC. This translates into CASSLYSYYEQYF.

This chain uses TRBV28 with TRBJ2-1; 7 nucleotides align to TRBD2. CDR3 length: 15 amino acids. Germline V lookup: CDR1 MDHEN, CDR2 SYDVKM. V trimming: 2 bases; J trimming: 2 bases; junction bases outside the gene matches: 3. CDR3 bases: TGTGCCAGCAGTTTAACTAGCGCACCCTACAATGAGCAGTTCTTC. Its protein is CASSLTSAPYNEQFF.

This sequence joins TRBV5-1 and TRBJ1-4; 7 bases are a match to TRBD1. CDR1 is SGHRS and CDR2 is YFSETQ in the germline V gene. J lost 6 bases, V lost 7 bases, and 12 bases had no gene match. The CDR3 runs 15 residues. This CDR3 reads CASHEGGAGYEKLFF. CDR3 sequence (DNA): TGCGCCAGCCATGAAGGGGGCGCGGGATATGAAAAACTGTTTTTT.

The rearrangement uses TRBV27 and TRBJ1-1, with 7 bases aligning to TRBD1. Germline values: CDR1 MNHEY, CDR2 SMNVEV (reference sequence). The length of the CDR3 is 19 residues. V lost 5 bases to trimming and J lost 1 base; unmatched junction nucleotides: 19. Written as DNA, the CDR3 is TGTGCCAGCAGTCGCCCCGCCCCTGTAGGGGGCGATCGGAACACTGAAGCTTTCTTT. Translation: CASSRPAPVGGDRNTEAFF.

The gene calls are TRBV19 and TRBJ2-5; 11 nucleotides match TRBD2. The CDR3 has 19 amino acids. The junction had 12 bases not matched to a gene; V was cut back by 3 bases and J by 0 bases. The germline CDR1 and CDR2 sequences are LNHDA and SQIVND (reference sequence). The CDR3 DNA follows: TGTGCCAGTAGTATGAGAGGGCTAGCGGGAGGAAGTTACCAAGAGACCCAGTACTTC. Translated, it gives CASSMRGLAGGSYQETQYF.

Comment on this clone: In the same sample, other DNA sequences code for this CDR3. This chain connects TRBV19 to TRBJ2-3, with 9 bases identical to TRBD1. Trimming cost V 4 bases and J 1 base; bases outside gene matches: 0. CDR3 length: 14 amino acids. In germline, CDR1 is LNHDA, CDR2 SQIVND (reference sequence). The CDR3 DNA sequence: TGTGCCAGTAGTAGGGACAGGGGCACAGATACGCAGTATTTT. As protein: CASSRDRGTDTQYF.

J is TRBJ2-2 and V is TRBV29-1; perhaps D is TRBD1 or TRBD2 (6 bases each). The germline V gene encodes CDR1 SQVTM and CDR2 ANQGSEA. Trimming removed 2 bases from V and 6 bases from J, with 7 bases in between. The CDR3 runs to 12 residues. The DNA for the CDR3 is TGCAGCGTTGAAAGGGGGGCCGGGGAGCTGTTTTTT. It is translated as CSVERGAGELFF.

The chain carries TRBV5-4 and TRBJ2-3; 9 bases are shared with TRBD1. The germline gives CDR1 SGHNT, CDR2 YYREEE (reference sequence). CDR3 size: 13 residues. V was clipped by 4 bases and J by 6 bases; unmatched bases: 3. This chain's CDR3 is CASSRQGGDTQYF. DNA for the CDR3: TGTGCCAGCAGCAGACAGGGGGGGGATACGCAGTATTTT.

The count of this clone is one. The chain carries TRBV5-1 and TRBJ2-1; TRBD2 is a possible D gene (6 bases). Trimming cost V 3 bases and J 1 base, with 14 bases left between them. Germline loops: CDR1 SGHRS, CDR2 YFSETQ. The CDR3 extends over 16 amino acids. CDR3 residues: CASSWRARLSYNEQFF. CDR3 DNA sequence: TGCGCCAGCAGCTGGAGGGCCAGACTTTCCTACAATGAGCAGTTCTTC.

The genes are TRBV7-2 and TRBJ1-2; the D gene is possibly TRBD1 (5 bases). CDR1 is SGHTA and CDR2 is FQGNSA in the germline V gene. The length of the CDR3 is 15 residues. The ends were cut back, 5 bases at V and 1 base at J, with 14 bases in the middle. The CDR3 loop is CASSDLDSFNYGYTF. The DNA of the CDR3 is TGTGCCAGCAGCGACCTTGACAGCTTTAACTATGGCTACACCTTC. Drawing the rest from reference TRBV7-2 and TRBJ1-2, the complete variable domain is GAGVSQSPSNKVTEKGKDVELRCDPISGHTALYWYRQSLGQGLEFLIYFQGNSAPDKSGLPSDRFSAERTGGSVSTLTIQRTQQEDSAVYLCASSDLDSFNYGYTFGSGTRLTVV.

This clone was seen just once. The V call is TRBV4-1, the J call TRBJ2-3; 7 bases fit TRBD2. CDR1 MGHRA and CDR2 YSYEKL come from the germline V gene. V shed 0 bases, J shed 1 base, and the junction held 13 bases outside the gene matches. This CDR3 is 19 amino acids long. The CDR3 is CASSQDGAGALQRTDTQYF. CDR3 in DNA: TGCGCCAGCAGCCAAGATGGGGCGGGAGCTCTCCAACGCACAGATACGCAGTATTTT.

This chain links TRBV11-2 with TRBJ2-7; 10 nucleotides line up with TRBD2. Per the germline V gene, CDR1 is SGHAT and CDR2 is FQNNGV. The CDR3 runs to 18 residues. V lost 3 bases to trimming and J lost 2 bases; unmatched junction nucleotides: 13. DNA of the CDR3: TGTGCCAGCAGCTTGTATGCTAGCGGGAGATCAAATACCTACGAGCAGTACTTC. It translates to CASSLYASGRSNTYEQYF.

This chain links TRBV7-6 with TRBJ2-2; TRBD2 agrees at 10 bases. V shed 1 base and J 6 bases; nucleotides not matched to a gene: 5. The germline V gene encodes CDR1 SGHVS and CDR2 FNYEAQ. This CDR3 has 16 amino acids. The CDR3 region is CASSLVSGLASGELFF. DNA of the CDR3: TGTGCCAGCAGCTTAGTTTCGGGACTAGCGTCCGGGGAGCTGTTTTTT.

The chain is built from TRBV29-1 and TRBJ2-1; 7 nucleotides align to TRBD2. The junction had 5 bases not matched to a gene; V was cut back by 2 bases and J by 4 bases. The germline CDR1 and CDR2 sequences are SQVTM and ANQGSEA. The CDR3 runs 14 residues. This CDR3 reads CSVESLAAYNEQFF. CDR3 nucleotide sequence: TGCAGCGTTGAAAGTCTAGCGGCGTACAATGAGCAGTTCTTC.

This chain joins TRBV19 and TRBJ2-7; D is unclear. The CDR3 contains 14 residues. The V gene's germline CDR1 is LNHDA and CDR2 SQIVND (reference sequence). V shed 3 bases and J shed 6 bases, with 15 bases lying between them. The CDR3 sequence: CASSIRESAPEQYF. The CDR3 coding sequence is TGTGCCAGTAGTATCCGCGAAAGCGCTCCCGAGCAGTACTTC.

The chain couples TRBV15 to TRBJ2-1; 9 nucleotides align to TRBD1. The germline CDR1 and CDR2 sequences are LNHNV and YYDKDF (reference sequence). This CDR3 has 16 residues. After removal of 1 base from V and 6 bases from J, the junction contained 7 bases not matched to a gene. CDR3 sequence reads: CATSRGGTGKINEQFF. DNA for the CDR3: TGTGCCACCAGCAGAGGGGGGACAGGGAAGATCAATGAGCAGTTCTTC.

The chain recombines TRBV9 with TRBJ2-3, with 9 bases identical to TRBD2. Per germline, CDR1 SGDLS and CDR2 YYNGEE. V lost 3 bases and J lost 3; bases outside the gene matches: 8. The CDR3 runs 16 residues. CDR3 bases: TGTGCCAGCAGCGGGACTAGCGATCTCTTGACAGATACGCAGTATTTT. Translating gives CASSGTSDLLTDTQYF.

The chain carries TRBV7-6 and TRBJ2-3; either TRBD1 or TRBD2 may supply D (5 bases each). The germline V gene has CDR1 SGHVS and CDR2 FNYEAQ. The germline V and J ends were trimmed by 5 bases and 2 bases, with 17 bases remaining between them. The CDR3 contains 16 residues. The CDR3 DNA follows: TGTGCCAGCAGCCCAGTTGAGGGGCGGCCCACAGATACGCAGTATTTT. It codes for CASSPVEGRPTDTQYF.

The chain uses TRBV21-1 and TRBJ2-7; the table's TRBD1 call for D was not verified on the DNA. TRBV21-1 is recorded as a pseudogene. The CDR3 spans 12 residues. CDR3 sequence reads: CASWTAAYEQYF. The CDR3, as DNA: TGTGCCAGCTGGACAGCGGCCTACGAGCAGTACTTC.

The gene calls are TRBV29-1 and TRBJ1-3; no firm D call. Germline V gene lookup returns CDR1 SQVTM and CDR2 ANQGSEA. The CDR3 spans 13 residues. Trimming cost V 7 bases and J 0 bases, with 10 bases left between them. CDR3 sequence (DNA): TGCAGCGCCCAGCAGAGCTCTGGAAACACCATATATTTT. Translation: CSAQQSSGNTIYF.

The chain combines TRBV2 with TRBJ2-7, with 13 bases lining up with TRBD2. Germline CDR1 and CDR2: SNHLY and FYNNEI. This CDR3 region has 17 residues. V dropped 1 base and J dropped 4; count of bases not matched to a gene: 7. CDR3 coding DNA: TGTGCCAGCAGTGAAGGTAATCCGGGACTAGCGGGATACGAGCAGTACTTC. Protein sequence: CASSEGNPGLAGYEQYF. The full variable domain, rest sourced from reference TRBV2 and TRBJ2-7, is EPEVTQTPSHQVTQMGQEVILRCVPISNHLYFYWYRQILGQKVEFLVSFYNNEISEKSEIFDDQFSVERPDGSNFTLKIRSTKLEDSAMYFCASSEGNPGLAGYEQYFGPGTRLTVT.